The clone carrying this TCR beta chain was counted between two and nine times. This entry comes from a study of blood T cell repertoires in COVID-19. Whole-study context: Nucleic acid was either cDNA or gDNA, and it came from T cells, B-cell-depleted T cells, or PBMCs.

Per germline, CDR1 LNHDA and CDR2 SQIVND (reference sequence). The CDR3 covers 13 residues. J lost 7 bases, V lost 11 bases, and 10 bases had no gene match. As processed by the authors: Reference gene primer amplification gave estimated nucleated cell counts. This table comes from immunoSEQ multiplex PCR, and its TCRdb copy is limited to in-frame clones, with some not included. Clone size and the V and J calls come from that table; the DNA yielded D and trimming. The repertoire holds approximately 260,000 clones, with 80% to 90% as singletons. Sequencing input: peripheral blood. The receptor was derived from an older woman with acute or convalescent COVID-19. The chain couples TRBV19 to TRBJ2-2; 7 bases are a match to TRBD1. CDR3 in amino acids: CASRGTMGGELFF. CDR3 DNA sequence: TGTGCCTCCAGGGGGACCATGGGCGGGGAGCTGTTTTTT. The whole variable domain, remainder taken from reference TRBV19 and TRBJ2-2, is DGGITQSPKYLFRKEGQNVTLSCEQNLNHDAMYWYRQDPGQGLRLIYYSQIVNDFQKGDIAEGYSVSREKKESFPLTVTSAQKNPTAFYLCASRGTMGGELFFGEGSRLTVL.